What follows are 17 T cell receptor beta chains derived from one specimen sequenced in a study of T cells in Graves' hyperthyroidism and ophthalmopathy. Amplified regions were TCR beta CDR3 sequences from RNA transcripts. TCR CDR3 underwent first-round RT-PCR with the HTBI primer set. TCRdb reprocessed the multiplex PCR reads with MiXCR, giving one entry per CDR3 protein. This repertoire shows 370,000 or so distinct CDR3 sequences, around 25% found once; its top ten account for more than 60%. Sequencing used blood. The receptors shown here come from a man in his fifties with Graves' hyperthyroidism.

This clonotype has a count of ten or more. CDR3 sequence (DNA): TGTGCCAGCAGCCCCGGGACAGGGTTCACTGAAGCTTTCTTT. This codes for CASSPGTGFTEAFF. This sequence joins TRBV28 and TRBJ1-1; TRBD1 matches 9 bases. CDR3 size: 14 residues. The J segment lost 4 bases and the V segment lost 6 bases, leaving 6 bases of the junction unmatched. Germline CDR1 and CDR2: MDHEN and SYDVKM.

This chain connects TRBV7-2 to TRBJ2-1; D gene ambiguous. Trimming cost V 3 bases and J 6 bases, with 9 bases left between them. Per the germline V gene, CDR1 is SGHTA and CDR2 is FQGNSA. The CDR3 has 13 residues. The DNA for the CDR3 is TGTGCCAGCAGCTTTATGAATTCCAATGAGCAGTTCTTC. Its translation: CASSFMNSNEQFF.

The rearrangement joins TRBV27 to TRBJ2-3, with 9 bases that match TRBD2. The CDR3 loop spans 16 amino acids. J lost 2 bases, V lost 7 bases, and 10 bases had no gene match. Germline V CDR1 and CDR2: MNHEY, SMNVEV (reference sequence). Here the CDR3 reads CASNSRLAGYTDTQYF. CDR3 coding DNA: TGTGCCAGCAATTCCCGGCTAGCGGGATACACAGATACGCAGTATTTT.

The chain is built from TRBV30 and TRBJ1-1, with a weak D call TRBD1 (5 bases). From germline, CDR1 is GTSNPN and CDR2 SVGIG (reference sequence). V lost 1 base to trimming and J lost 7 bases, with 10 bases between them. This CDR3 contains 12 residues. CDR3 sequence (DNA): TGTGCCTGGAGTGCTGGGGGGGGTGAAGCTTTCTTT. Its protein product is CAWSAGGGEAFF.

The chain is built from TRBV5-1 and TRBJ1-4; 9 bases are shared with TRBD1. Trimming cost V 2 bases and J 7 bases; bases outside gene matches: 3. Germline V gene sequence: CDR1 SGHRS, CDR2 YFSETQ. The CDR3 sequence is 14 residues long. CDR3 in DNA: TGCGCCAGCAGCTTCGGGACAGGGAGTGAAAAACTGTTTTTT. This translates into CASSFGTGSEKLFF.

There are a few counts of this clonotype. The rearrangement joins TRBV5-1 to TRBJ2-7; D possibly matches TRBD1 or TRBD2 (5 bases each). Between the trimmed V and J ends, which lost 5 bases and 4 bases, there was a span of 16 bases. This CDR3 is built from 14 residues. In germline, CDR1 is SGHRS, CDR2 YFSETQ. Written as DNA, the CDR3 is TGCGCCAGCAGGATTGGGACGGAGGCGTACGAGCAGTACTTC. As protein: CASRIGTEAYEQYF.

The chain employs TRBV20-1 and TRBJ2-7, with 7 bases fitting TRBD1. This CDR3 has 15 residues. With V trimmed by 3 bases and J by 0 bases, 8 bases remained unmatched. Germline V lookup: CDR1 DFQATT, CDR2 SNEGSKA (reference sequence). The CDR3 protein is CSARIPGQYSYEQYF. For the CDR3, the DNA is TGCAGTGCTAGGATACCGGGACAGTACTCCTACGAGCAGTACTTC.

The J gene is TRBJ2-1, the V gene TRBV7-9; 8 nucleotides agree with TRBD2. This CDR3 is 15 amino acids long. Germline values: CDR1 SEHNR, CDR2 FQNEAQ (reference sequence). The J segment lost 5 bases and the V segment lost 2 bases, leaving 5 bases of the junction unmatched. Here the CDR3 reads CASSLWTGGHNEQFF. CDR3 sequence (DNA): TGTGCCAGCAGCTTATGGACGGGAGGGCACAATGAGCAGTTCTTC.

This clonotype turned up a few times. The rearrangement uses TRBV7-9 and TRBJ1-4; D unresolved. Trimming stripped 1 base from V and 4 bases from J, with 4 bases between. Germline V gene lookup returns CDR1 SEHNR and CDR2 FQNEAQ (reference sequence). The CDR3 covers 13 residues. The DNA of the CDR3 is TGTGCCAGCAGCTTAGAGGTTAATGAAAAACTGTTTTTT. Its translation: CASSLEVNEKLFF. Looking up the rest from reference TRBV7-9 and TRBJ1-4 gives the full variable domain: DTGVSQNPRHKITKRGQNVTFRCDPISEHNRLYWYRQTLGQGPEFLTYFQNEAQLEKSRLLSDRFSAERPKGSFSTLEIQRTEQGDSAMYLCASSLEVNEKLFFGSGTQLSVL.

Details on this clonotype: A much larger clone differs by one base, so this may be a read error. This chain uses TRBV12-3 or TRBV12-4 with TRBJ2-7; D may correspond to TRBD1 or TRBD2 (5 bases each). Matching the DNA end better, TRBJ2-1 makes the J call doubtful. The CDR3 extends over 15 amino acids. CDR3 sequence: CASSRGGFSFYEQFF. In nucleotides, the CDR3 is TGTGCCAGCAGTCGGGGCGGTTTCTCATTCTACGAGCAGTTCTTC.

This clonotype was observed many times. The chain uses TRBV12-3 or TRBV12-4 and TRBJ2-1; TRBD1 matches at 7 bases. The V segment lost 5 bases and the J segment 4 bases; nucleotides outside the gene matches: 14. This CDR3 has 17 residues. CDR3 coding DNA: TGTGCCAGCAGTCCCGCGTCGGGGACAGTGATTTACAATGAGCAGTTCTTC. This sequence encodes CASSPASGTVIYNEQFF.

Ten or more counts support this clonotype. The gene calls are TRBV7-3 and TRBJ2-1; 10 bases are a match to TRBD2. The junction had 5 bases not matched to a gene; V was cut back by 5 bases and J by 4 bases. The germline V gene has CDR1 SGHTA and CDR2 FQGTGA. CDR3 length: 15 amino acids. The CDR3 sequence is CASSRGTSAYNEQFF. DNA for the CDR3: TGTGCCAGCAGCCGCGGGACTAGCGCATACAATGAGCAGTTCTTC.

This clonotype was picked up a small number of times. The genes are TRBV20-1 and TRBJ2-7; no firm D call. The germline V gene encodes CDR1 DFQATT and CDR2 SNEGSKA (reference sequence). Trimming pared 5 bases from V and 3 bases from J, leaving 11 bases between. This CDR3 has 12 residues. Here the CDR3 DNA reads TGCAGTGCTGGATCTGAACTCTACGAGCAGTACTTC. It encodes CSAGSELYEQYF.

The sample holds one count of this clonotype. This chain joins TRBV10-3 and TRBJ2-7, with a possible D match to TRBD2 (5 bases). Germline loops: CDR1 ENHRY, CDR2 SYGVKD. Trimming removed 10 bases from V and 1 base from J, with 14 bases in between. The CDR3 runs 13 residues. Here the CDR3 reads CATRAGESYEQYF. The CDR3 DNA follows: TGTGCCACCCGGGCCGGGGAATCCTACGAGCAGTACTTC.

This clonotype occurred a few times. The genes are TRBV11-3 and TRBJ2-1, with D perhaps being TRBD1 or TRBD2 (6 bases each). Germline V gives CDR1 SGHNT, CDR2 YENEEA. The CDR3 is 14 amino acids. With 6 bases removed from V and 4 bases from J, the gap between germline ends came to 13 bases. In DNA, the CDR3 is TGTGCCAGCAGACAACAGGGAGGTTACAATGAGCAGTTCTTC. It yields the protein CASRQQGGYNEQFF.

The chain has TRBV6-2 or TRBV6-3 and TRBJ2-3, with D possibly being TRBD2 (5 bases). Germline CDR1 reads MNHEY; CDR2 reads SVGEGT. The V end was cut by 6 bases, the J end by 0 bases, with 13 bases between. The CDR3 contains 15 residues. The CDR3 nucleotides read TGTGCCAGCAGAGAGGAGGAGACTAGCACAGATACGCAGTATTTT. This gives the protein CASREEETSTDTQYF.

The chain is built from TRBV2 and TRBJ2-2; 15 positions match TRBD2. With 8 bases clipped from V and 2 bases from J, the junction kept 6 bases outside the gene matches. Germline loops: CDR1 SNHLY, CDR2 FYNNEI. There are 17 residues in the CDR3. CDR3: CASVPGLAGGNTGELFF. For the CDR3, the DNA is TGTGCCAGCGTACCGGGACTAGCGGGAGGCAACACCGGGGAGCTGTTTTTT.